This TCR beta chain was profiled in a study of radiation and T cells in renal cell carcinoma. Study information: Nephrectomy followed 15 Gy stereotactic body radiation by 4 weeks. General study points: Pretreatment tumor biopsies were lacking, so baseline clonotypes are unknown. From baseline, blood top tumor clonotypes peaked at 2 weeks post-radiation.

Clones were read by immunoSEQ multiplex PCR, and TCRdb kept only the in-frame ones, dropping some. The sample has approximately 120,000 clones; approximately 80% are singletons. Germline V gene data show CDR1 as GTSNPN and CDR2 as SVGIG (reference sequence). The CDR3 totals 14 residues. V was cut by 0 bases and J by 5 bases, with 13 bases left in between. The time point is: baseline pretreatment blood. Noted treatment: 15 Gy SBRT to primary tumor, nephrectomy 4 weeks later. Of note for this clone: Its target is unknown.

This TCR was sampled from an older woman with renal cell carcinoma. This sequence joins TRBV30 and TRBJ2-5; TRBD2 is a possible D gene (7 bases). Sample: blood, taken from a patient whose treatment included radiotherapy and nephrectomy. The chain's CDR3 is CAWSVGGAKETQYF. The CDR3 DNA reads as TGTGCCTGGAGTGTAGGGGGGGCGAAGGAGACCCAGTACTTC.